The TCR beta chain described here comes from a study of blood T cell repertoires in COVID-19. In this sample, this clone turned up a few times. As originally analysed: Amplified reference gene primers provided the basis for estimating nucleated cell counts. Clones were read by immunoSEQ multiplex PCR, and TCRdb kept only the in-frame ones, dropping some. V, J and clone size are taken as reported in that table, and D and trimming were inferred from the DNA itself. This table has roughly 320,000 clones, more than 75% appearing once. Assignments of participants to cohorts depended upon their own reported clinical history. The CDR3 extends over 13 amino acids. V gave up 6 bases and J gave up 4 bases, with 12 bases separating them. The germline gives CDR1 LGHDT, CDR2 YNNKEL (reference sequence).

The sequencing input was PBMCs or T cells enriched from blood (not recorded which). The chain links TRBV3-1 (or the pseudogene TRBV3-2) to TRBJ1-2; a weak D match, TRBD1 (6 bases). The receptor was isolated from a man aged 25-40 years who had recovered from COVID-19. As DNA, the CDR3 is TGTGCCAGCAGAGACAGGTCTGGCTATGGCTACACCTTC. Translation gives CASRDRSGYGYTF.